The 27 T cell receptor beta chains reported below all come from one sample, sequenced in a study of T-cell reconstitution after alpha-beta-depleted transplantation in children. Library preparation (for TCRbeta) was performed with unique molecular identifiers. A single record per CDR3 protein comes from TCRdb applying MiXCR to the PCR reads. Of some 830,000 distinct CDR3 sequences in the sample, about 16% are singletons; the top ten hold roughly 4.8%. The sequencing here drew on PBMCs, mostly from graft donor cells, taken 360 days after TCRalphabeta/CD19-depleted stem cell transplant. Receptors were obtained from a male patient between 10 and 17 years old who had a stem cell transplant for acute lymphoblastic leukemia, so the T cells may come from the graft donor.

This clonotype has a count of ten or more. The gene calls are TRBV7-9 and TRBJ2-1; D call uncertain. The V end lost 1 base, the J end lost 6 bases, and 13 bases lay between the germline ends. Germline assignment: CDR1 SEHNR and CDR2 FQNEAQ (reference sequence). The CDR3 loop spans 15 amino acids. CDR3 bases: TGTGCCAGCAGCTTAGAGGTTTACACCCTCAATGAGCAGTTCTTC. Protein product: CASSLEVYTLNEQFF.

The chain uses TRBV12-3 or TRBV12-4 and TRBJ2-7, with 9 bases that match TRBD2. The CDR3 has 14 amino acids. J was trimmed by 5 bases and V by 6 bases; bases with no gene match: 8. The CDR3 here is CASSYSGSNHEQYF. The CDR3 DNA reads TGTGCCAGCAGCTATAGCGGGAGTAACCACGAGCAGTACTTC.

This clonotype was observed a handful of times. The genes are TRBV15 and TRBJ2-3; 8 nucleotides line up with TRBD2. The CDR3 runs to 19 residues. With 0 bases clipped from V and 7 bases from J, the junction kept 18 bases outside the gene matches. CDR1 is LNHNV and CDR2 is YYDKDF in the germline V gene (reference sequence). This chain's CDR3 is CATSRDGHREGRARNTQYF. The DNA of the CDR3 is TGTGCCACCAGCAGAGACGGCCACCGGGAGGGCAGGGCCCGGAATACGCAGTATTTT.

The chain is built from TRBV12-3 or TRBV12-4 and TRBJ2-7; 13 nucleotides line up with TRBD2. This CDR3 is built from 15 residues. Unmatched junction bases numbered 4, after V lost 5 bases and J lost 3 bases. CDR3 residues: CASSAGLAGFYEQYF. DNA of the CDR3: TGTGCCAGCAGTGCGGGACTAGCGGGATTCTACGAGCAGTACTTC.

In this sample, this clonotype turned up a few times. J is TRBJ2-2 and V is TRBV20-1; 11 nucleotides align to TRBD2. The CDR3 is 14 residues long. The V gene end was trimmed by 5 bases and the J gene end by 5 bases; junction bases not matched to a gene: 4. CDR1 is DFQATT and CDR2 is SNEGSKA in the germline V gene (reference sequence). The CDR3 protein is CSALAGGGTGELFF. CDR3 sequence (DNA): TGCAGTGCTCTAGCGGGAGGAGGGACCGGGGAGCTGTTTTTT.

This clonotype was counted between two and nine times. The chain carries TRBV5-1 and TRBJ2-1; the match to TRBD2 covers 12 bases. J was trimmed by 2 bases and V by 4 bases; bases with no gene match: 4. Germline CDR1 and CDR2: SGHRS and YFSETQ. The CDR3 extends over 16 amino acids. CDR3 in amino acids: CASSVTSGGAYNEQFF. The CDR3 nucleotides are TGCGCCAGCAGCGTGACTAGCGGGGGCGCCTACAATGAGCAGTTCTTC.

This clonotype was recorded at least ten times. J is TRBJ1-2 and V is TRBV5-1; D gene uncertain. Germline V CDR1 and CDR2: SGHRS, YFSETQ. This CDR3 spans 14 amino acids. Trimming took off 4 bases at V and 1 base at J, with 11 bases between the two ends. The DNA for the CDR3 is TGCGCCAGCAGCCAAAGGTCCGATAACTATGGCTACACCTTC. The encoded protein is CASSQRSDNYGYTF.

This clonotype was seen only a few times. The chain uses TRBV12-3 or TRBV12-4 and TRBJ2-1, with 8 bases lining up with TRBD2. Trimming cost V 1 base and J 10 bases; bases outside gene matches: 6. The CDR3 is made up of 14 amino acids. The CDR3 loop is CASSLGLAPQEQFF. DNA of the CDR3: TGTGCCAGCAGTTTAGGACTAGCGCCTCAAGAGCAGTTCTTC.

This clonotype showed up many times. V gene TRBV11-2 combines with J gene TRBJ2-1; 10 nucleotides agree with TRBD2. Germline-derived CDR1 and CDR2 are SGHAT and FQNNGV. There are 15 residues in the CDR3. The V gene end was trimmed by 2 bases and the J gene end by 8 bases; junction bases not matched to a gene: 6. The CDR3 nucleotides are TGTGCCAGCAGCTTAAGGGCTAGCGGGAGCCATGAGCAGTTCTTC. It is translated as CASSLRASGSHEQFF.

This clonotype turned up a few times. This chain links TRBV29-1 with TRBJ2-1; TRBD2 matches 8 bases. The J segment lost 5 bases and the V segment lost 4 bases, leaving 4 bases of the junction unmatched. Germline CDR1 reads SQVTM; CDR2 reads ANQGSEA. The CDR3 loop spans 13 amino acids. The CDR3 loop reads CSVGTSSHNEQFF. The CDR3 DNA reads TGCAGCGTTGGGACTAGCTCACACAATGAGCAGTTCTTC.

The chain recombines TRBV29-1 with TRBJ2-7; D is ambiguous. This CDR3 contains 12 residues. Germline loops: CDR1 SQVTM, CDR2 ANQGSEA. V was cut by 5 bases and J by 1 base, with 9 bases left in between. The CDR3 nucleotides read TGCAGCGTTCTAGGCAGATCCTACGAGCAGTACTTC. Its translation is CSVLGRSYEQYF.

This chain joins TRBV12-3 or TRBV12-4 and TRBJ2-7; 12 bases match TRBD2. V dropped 2 bases and J dropped 5; count of bases not matched to a gene: 4. This CDR3 region has 15 residues. The CDR3 bases are TGTGCCAGCAGTTTAAGACTAGCGGGAGATCACGAGCAGTACTTC. Translating it yields CASSLRLAGDHEQYF.

The gene calls are TRBV12-3 or TRBV12-4 and TRBJ1-1; perhaps TRBD1 as D (5 bases). V was shortened by 7 bases and J by 5 bases, with 20 bases between the two germline ends. CDR3 length: 15 amino acids. In nucleotides, the CDR3 is TGTGCCAGCAACCCGGGACGATACTGGGCTACTGAAGCTTTCTTT. It encodes CASNPGRYWATEAFF.

V gene TRBV7-3 combines with J gene TRBJ2-1, with TRBD2 matching 9 bases. The CDR3 is made up of 15 amino acids. Trimming removed 3 bases from V and 3 bases from J; junction bases left unmatched: 3. The germline gives CDR1 SGHTA, CDR2 FQGTGA. Here the CDR3 reads CASSFGGRGYNEQFF. For the CDR3, the DNA is TGTGCCAGCAGCTTCGGCGGGAGGGGCTACAATGAGCAGTTCTTC.

This clonotype appeared many times. V is TRBV5-1 and J is TRBJ2-7; TRBD2 matches 14 bases. V gave up 4 bases and J gave up 7 bases; unmatched junction bases: 7. The CDR3 has 15 residues. Per the germline V gene, CDR1 is SGHRS and CDR2 is YFSETQ. The DNA for the CDR3 is TGCGCCAGCAGCGGGGGACTAGCGGGAGTTGGGGAGCAGTACTTC. Its protein product is CASSGGLAGVGEQYF.

This clonotype was observed a handful of times. V and J are TRBV5-1 and TRBJ2-1; D call uncertain. Germline-derived CDR1 and CDR2 are SGHRS and YFSETQ. V gave up 2 bases and J gave up 2 bases, with 5 bases separating them. CDR3 size: 13 residues. The CDR3 loop is CASSFRPYNEQFF. CDR3 in DNA: TGCGCCAGCAGCTTCAGGCCCTACAATGAGCAGTTCTTC. The complete variable domain, with remaining parts taken from reference TRBV5-1 and TRBJ2-1, reads KAGVTQTPRYLIKTRGQQVTLSCSPISGHRSVSWYQQTPGQGLQFLFEYFSETQRNKGNFPGRFSGRQFSNSRSEMNVSTLELGDSALYLCASSFRPYNEQFFGPGTRLTVL.

The J gene is TRBJ2-7, the V gene TRBV20-1, with TRBD2 as a possible D gene (5 bases). V gave up 1 base and J gave up 3 bases, with 7 bases separating them. Germline V lookup: CDR1 DFQATT, CDR2 SNEGSKA (reference sequence). This CDR3 contains 12 residues. CDR3 amino acids: CSARALGYEQYF. The CDR3 DNA reads TGCAGTGCTAGAGCACTAGGCTACGAGCAGTACTTC.

The CDR3 here is CAIGFDRDYYGYTF. CDR3 coding DNA: TGTGCCATCGGCTTTGACCGCGACTACTATGGCTACACCTTC. The V gene is TRBV10-3, the J gene TRBJ1-2; no clear D. In germline, CDR1 is ENHRY, CDR2 SYGVKD. Trimming stripped 8 bases from V and 3 bases from J, with 16 bases between. The CDR3 is 14 residues long.

The genes are TRBV19 and TRBJ2-7; 8 bases are a match to TRBD2. Germline assignment: CDR1 LNHDA and CDR2 SQIVND (reference sequence). The trim removed 5 bases at V and 4 bases at J, leaving 7 bases unmatched. The CDR3 consists of 14 residues. The CDR3 DNA follows: TGTGCCAGTAGTGTCAGCGGGAGACAGTACGAGCAGTACTTC. Its translation: CASSVSGRQYEQYF.

The J gene is TRBJ2-4, the V gene TRBV5-1; 7 positions agree with TRBD1. The V segment lost 4 bases and the J segment 3 bases; nucleotides outside the gene matches: 10. CDR1 and CDR2 from the germline V gene are SGHRS and YFSETQ. The CDR3 consists of 16 residues. The CDR3 sequence: CASSPGRGFNKNIQYF. Written as DNA, the CDR3 is TGCGCCAGCAGCCCCGGCAGGGGGTTCAACAAAAACATTCAGTACTTC.

This clonotype was observed many times. V and J are TRBV7-9 and TRBJ2-1, with a tentative D call TRBD2 (5 bases). V dropped 10 bases and J dropped 6 bases, with 19 bases sitting between them. In germline, CDR1 is SEHNR, CDR2 FQNEAQ (reference sequence). The CDR3 totals 14 residues. The CDR3 protein is CAIHRDRGFNEQFF. The CDR3 DNA sequence: TGTGCCATACACCGAGACCGCGGGTTCAATGAGCAGTTCTTC.

CDR3 amino acids: CASCSAPRVWRSYEQYF. Here the CDR3 DNA reads TGTGCCAGCTGCTCTGCGCCCAGGGTTTGGAGGTCCTACGAGCAGTACTTC. This chain connects TRBV2 to TRBJ2-7, with D perhaps assigned TRBD1 or TRBD2 (5 bases each). Germline loops: CDR1 SNHLY, CDR2 FYNNEI. The CDR3 covers 17 residues. The V and J ends lost 8 bases and 1 base respectively, with 24 bases between them.

The V call is TRBV20-1, the J call TRBJ2-3; 11 nucleotides align to TRBD1. In germline, CDR1 is DFQATT, CDR2 SNEGSKA (reference sequence). Trimming cost V 4 bases and J 1 base; bases outside gene matches: 4. CDR3 length equals 15 residues. CDR3 in amino acids: CSAKPGQGGTDTQYF. As DNA, the CDR3 is TGCAGTGCTAAACCGGGACAGGGGGGCACAGATACGCAGTATTTT.

In DNA form, the CDR3 reads TGCAGTGCTAGGGCGGGAGGAGACCCTGTTGGGCAGTACTTC. Amino acid sequence: CSARAGGDPVGQYF. The chain employs TRBV20-1 and TRBJ2-7; 8 bases line up with TRBD2. The V and J ends lost 3 bases and 9 bases, in that order; junction bases with no gene match: 13. CDR3 size: 14 residues. Germline CDR1 is DFQATT and CDR2 is SNEGSKA (reference sequence).

This clonotype was detected ten times or more. The V call is TRBV29-1, the J call TRBJ2-3; unclear D gene. This CDR3 is 14 amino acids long. CDR1 and CDR2 from the germline V gene are SQVTM and ANQGSEA. CDR3 sequence reads: CTVARPTSTDTQYF. CDR3 nucleotide sequence: TGCACCGTAGCTAGACCGACTAGCACAGATACGCAGTATTTT.

This chain uses TRBV18 with TRBJ2-1, with 13 bases lining up with TRBD2. The CDR3 covers 17 residues. CDR1 is KGHSH, CDR2 LQKENI, per germline. J lost 10 bases, V lost 2 bases, and 11 bases had no gene match. The CDR3 reads CASSPSGRGTSGVEQFF. CDR3 DNA sequence: TGTGCCAGCTCACCATCAGGACGAGGGACTAGCGGGGTCGAGCAGTTCTTC.

Details on this clonotype: Relative to the germline gene, one junction end is altered; a read error may explain this. This sequence joins TRBV7-3 and TRBJ2-2, with D maybe TRBD2 (5 bases). This CDR3 region has 15 residues. Germline V lookup: CDR1 SGHTA, CDR2 FQGTGA. As DNA, the CDR3 is TGTGCCAGCAGCTTAGGGTCGGGATACACCGGGGAGCCGTTTTTT. It codes for CASSLGSGYTGEPFF. The whole variable domain, remainder taken from reference TRBV7-3 and TRBJ2-2, is GAGVSQTPSNKVTEKGKYVELRCDPISGHTALYWYRQSLGQGPEFLIYFQGTGAADDSGLPNDRFFAVRPEGSVSTLKIQRTERGDSAVYLCASSLGSGYTGEPFFGEGSRLTVL.